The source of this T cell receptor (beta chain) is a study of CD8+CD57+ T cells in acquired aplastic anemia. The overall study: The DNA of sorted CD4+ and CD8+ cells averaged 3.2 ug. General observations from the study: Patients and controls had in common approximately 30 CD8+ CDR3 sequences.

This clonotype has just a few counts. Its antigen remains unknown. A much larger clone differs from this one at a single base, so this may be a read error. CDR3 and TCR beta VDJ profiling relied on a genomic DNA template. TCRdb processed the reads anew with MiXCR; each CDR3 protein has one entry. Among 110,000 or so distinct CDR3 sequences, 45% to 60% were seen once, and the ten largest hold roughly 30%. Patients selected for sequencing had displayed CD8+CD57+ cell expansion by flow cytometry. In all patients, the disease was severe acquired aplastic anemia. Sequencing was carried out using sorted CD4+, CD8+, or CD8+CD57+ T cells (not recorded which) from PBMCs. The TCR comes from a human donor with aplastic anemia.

CDR3 nucleotides: TGTGCCAGCAGCCAAGTCTCGGGACTAGCGGGAGGTGAGCAGTGCTTC. It yields the protein CASSQVSGLAGGEQCF. The rearrangement uses TRBV14 and TRBJ2-7; 15 bases are shared with TRBD2. CDR1 SGHDN and CDR2 FVKESK come from the germline V gene. The CDR3 loop spans 16 amino acids.